The subject of this entry is one T cell receptor (beta chain). Its antigen is currently unknown. This record belongs to a study of shared clonotypes between healthy human individuals. Study-wide context: CD4 naive and memory got three plates each, CD8 naive two, CD8 memory one.

The method was immunoSEQ multiplex PCR; TCRdb's version includes in-frame clones alone and lacks a portion of them. Of hundreds of thousands of clones listed, about 95% are singletons. Germline values: CDR1 SEHNR, CDR2 FQNEAQ (reference sequence). CDR3 size: 17 residues. Germline trimming cut 5 bases from V and 2 bases from J; bases unmatched to any gene: 13. Naive CD8 cells lacked CD45RO and underwent positive selection for CCR7, leaving out terminally differentiated effector memory CD45RA+ cells. All of the donors resided in Nashville, Tennessee, and each was a Caucasian adult. Study findings and constraints: Deeper or shallower sequencing was expected to change how clonotypes are shared among donors. Non-shared clonotypes showed lower generation probabilities than clonotypes common to all four donors.

Sequences were obtained from naive CD8+ T cells sorted from blood. This receptor was taken from a woman in her 30s in good health. The V gene is TRBV7-9, the J gene TRBJ2-7; TRBD1 matches at 9 bases. The DNA for the CDR3 is TGTGCCAGCAGCAGCGGGACAGGGTACTTACCCCCCTACGAGCAGTACTTC. This codes for CASSSGTGYLPPYEQYF.